The entry that follows covers one T cell receptor (beta chain) sequence. Per the original data handling: Reference gene primer amplification in the assay estimated nucleated cell counts. Profiling relied on immunoSEQ multiplex PCR, and the TCRdb table lists in-frame clones only, not all of them. The D gene and trimming were derived from the DNA, and the V and J assignments and clone size from that table. Of more than 55,000 clones listed, around 67% are singletons. This sample is drawn from a study of blood T cell repertoires in COVID-19. Study overall: COVID-19 samples, acute and convalescent, were from the United States, Italy and Spain. PBMCs, B-cell-depleted T cells, or T cells were the source of the cDNA or gDNA that made up the material.

Trimming cost V 2 bases and J 9 bases, with 17 bases left between them. Germline values: CDR1 SGHAT, CDR2 FQNNGV. The CDR3 extends over 15 amino acids. This clonotype was obtained from a woman aged 70-85 years with acute or convalescent COVID-19. The chain employs TRBV11-2 and TRBJ2-1; D is possibly TRBD1 (5 bases). The sequenced material came from peripheral blood. The CDR3 spells CASSLTQGLMGEQFF. In DNA, the CDR3 is TGTGCCAGCAGCTTAACCCAGGGATTGATGGGTGAGCAGTTCTTC.